This T cell receptor beta chain was captured in a study of siplizumab effects on memory and regulatory T cells. CDR3 length equals 18 residues. The J segment lost 4 bases and the V segment lost 5 bases, leaving 13 bases of the junction unmatched. The V gene's germline CDR1 is SGHVS and CDR2 FNYEAQ. TCRdb's table, derived via immunoSEQ multiplex PCR, lists solely in-frame clones and lacks some. There are around 100,000 clones in the sample; less than 95% occur only once, and less than 1.5% lies in the top ten. This clonotype was sampled from a human donor in good health. J is TRBJ2-3 and V is TRBV7-6, with 12 bases aligning to TRBD2. Input material: non-Treg CD4+ T cells sorted from blood. CDR3 in amino acids: CASSIKPTSGSRADTQYF. CDR3 DNA: TGTGCCAGCAGCATCAAGCCGACTAGCGGGAGTAGGGCAGATACGCAGTATTTT.